The present entry profiles one TCR beta chain with its context. The data originate from a study of blood T cell repertoires in COVID-19. Trimming took off 0 bases at V and 2 bases at J, with 8 bases between the two ends. Germline V lookup: CDR1 MNHEY, CDR2 SVGEGT. There are 14 residues in the CDR3. Profiling relied on immunoSEQ multiplex PCR, and the TCRdb table lists in-frame clones only, not all of them. The sample records some 300,000 clones, nearly 90% being singletons. The clonotype was recovered from a middle-aged woman with COVID-19, enrolled during active disease. The sequencing sample was made of peripheral blood. The V gene is TRBV6-2 or TRBV6-3, the J gene TRBJ2-7; D is unclear. The CDR3 sequence: CASSYSFGPYEQYF. The CDR3 DNA reads as TGTGCCAGCAGTTACTCGTTTGGGCCCTACGAGCAGTACTTC.